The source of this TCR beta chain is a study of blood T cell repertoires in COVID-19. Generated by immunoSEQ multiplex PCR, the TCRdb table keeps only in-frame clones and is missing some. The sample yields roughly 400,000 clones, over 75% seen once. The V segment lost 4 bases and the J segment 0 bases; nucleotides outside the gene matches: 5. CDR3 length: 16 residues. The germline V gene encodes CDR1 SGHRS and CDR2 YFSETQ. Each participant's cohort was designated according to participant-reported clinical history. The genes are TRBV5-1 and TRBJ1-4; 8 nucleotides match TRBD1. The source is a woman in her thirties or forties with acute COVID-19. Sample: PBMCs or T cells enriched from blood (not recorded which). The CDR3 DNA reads TGCGCCAGCAGCCGGACAGGGACCTCAACTAATGAAAAACTGTTTTTT. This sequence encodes CASSRTGTSTNEKLFF. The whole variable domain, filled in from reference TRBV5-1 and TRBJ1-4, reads KAGVTQTPRYLIKTRGQQVTLSCSPISGHRSVSWYQQTPGQGLQFLFEYFSETQRNKGNFPGRFSGRQFSNSRSEMNVSTLELGDSALYLCASSRTGTSTNEKLFFGSGTQLSVL.